The 28 T cell receptor beta chains in this list originate from one sample, sequenced in a study of neurological immune-mediated disorders. TCRdb fed the 5' RACE reads into MiXCR, producing one record per CDR3 protein. The table has 80,000 to 85,000 distinct CDR3 sequences, 2.5% to 3% seen once. Source material: PBMCs. The receptor source for this set is a woman aged 25-40 years with multiple sclerosis.

This clonotype has a count of ten or more. The chain links TRBV5-1 to TRBJ2-7; TRBD2 agrees at 10 bases. This CDR3 is built from 15 residues. With 0 bases clipped from V and 3 bases from J, the junction kept 3 bases outside the gene matches. In germline, CDR1 is SGHRS, CDR2 YFSETQ. The CDR3 reads CASSLEASGSYEQYF. The CDR3 coding sequence is TGCGCCAGCAGCTTGGAGGCTAGCGGGAGCTACGAGCAGTACTTC.

This clonotype was seen repeatedly, ten times or more. This sequence joins TRBV7-2 and TRBJ2-7, with 9 bases identical to TRBD2. Germline lookup yields CDR1 SGHTA and CDR2 FQGNSA. V lost 7 bases to trimming and J lost 5 bases; unmatched junction nucleotides: 6. The length of the CDR3 is 13 residues. The CDR3 DNA reads as TGTGCCAGCACCCCTCTAGCGGGAAACGAGCAGTACTTC. This codes for CASTPLAGNEQYF.

This clonotype was observed at least ten times. The V and J genes are TRBV29-1 and TRBJ2-7, with D perhaps TRBD1 (6 bases). The CDR3 loop spans 11 amino acids. Germline values: CDR1 SQVTM, CDR2 ANQGSEA. V lost 5 bases and J 5 bases, leaving 10 bases between the germline ends. The CDR3 DNA reads TGCAGCGTTAGCAGGGGCGACGAGCAGTACTTC. As protein: CSVSRGDEQYF.

This clonotype has ten or more counts. The rearrangement uses TRBV28 and TRBJ2-7; D is uncertain. Germline V lookup: CDR1 MDHEN, CDR2 SYDVKM. The CDR3 length is 17 residues. V was shortened by 7 bases and J by 2 bases, with 24 bases between the two germline ends. The CDR3 region is CASKPHSSVAPPYEQYF. The CDR3 DNA reads as TGTGCCAGCAAACCCCACTCATCGGTGGCACCCCCCTACGAGCAGTACTTC.

This clonotype came up many times. This chain uses TRBV6-5 with TRBJ2-7, with 13 bases matching TRBD2. The trim removed 4 bases at V and 2 bases at J, leaving 2 bases unmatched. Germline CDR1 MNHEY, CDR2 SVGAGI. The CDR3 has 15 residues. The CDR3, as DNA: TGTGCCAGCAGTTTGGGACTAGCGGGAACCTACGAGCAGTACTTC. Amino acids: CASSLGLAGTYEQYF.

The sample holds many counts of this clonotype. V and J are TRBV7-2 and TRBJ2-2; tentatively, D is TRBD1 (6 bases). Looked up from germline, CDR1 is SGHTA and CDR2 is FQGNSA. CDR3 size: 14 residues. V was shortened by 1 base and J by 7 bases, with 10 bases between the two germline ends. The CDR3 DNA sequence: TGTGCCAGCAGCTTAGACAGGGTAATCGGGGAGCTGTTTTTT. This sequence encodes CASSLDRVIGELFF.

This clonotype was counted many times. CDR3 bases: TGTGCCAGCAGTTTATCGTCGTCGGGGGATCAGCCCCAGCATTTT. It codes for CASSLSSSGDQPQHF. The genes are TRBV27 and TRBJ1-5; a possible D gene is TRBD1 (5 bases). Trimming took off 0 bases at V and 5 bases at J, with 11 bases between the two ends. The CDR3 sequence is 15 residues long. Germline assignment: CDR1 MNHEY and CDR2 SMNVEV (reference sequence).

This clonotype was counted at least ten times. This chain joins TRBV6-2 or TRBV6-3 and TRBJ2-1; 8 bases align to TRBD2. CDR1 is MNHEY, CDR2 SVGEGT, per germline. Unmatched junction bases numbered 3, after V lost 2 bases and J lost 6 bases. The CDR3 is 14 residues long. The CDR3 loop reads CASSYIAGGNEQFF. The CDR3 nucleotides are TGTGCCAGCAGTTACATTGCGGGGGGCAATGAGCAGTTCTTC.

In this sample, this clonotype turned up many times. Here the CDR3 DNA reads TGCAGTGCTAGAGATCCTGGGCTCGGCCAGCCCCAGCATTTT. Translating it yields CSARDPGLGQPQHF. The chain couples TRBV20-1 to TRBJ1-5; no clear D gene. The CDR3 extends over 14 amino acids. The V gene lost 0 bases and the J gene lost 7 bases, with 13 bases spanning the gap. Germline V gene data show CDR1 as DFQATT and CDR2 as SNEGSKA (reference sequence).

This rearrangement joins TRBV2 to TRBJ2-1; the D is unclear. V was shortened by 6 bases and J by 0 bases, with 12 bases between the two germline ends. The germline CDR1 and CDR2 sequences are SNHLY and FYNNEI. This CDR3 region has 15 residues. DNA of the CDR3: TGTGCCAGCAGAGTGGACCCGAGCTCCTACAATGAGCAGTTCTTC. This encodes CASRVDPSSYNEQFF.

Many counts were recorded for this clonotype. This sequence joins TRBV5-1 and TRBJ2-2, with D maybe TRBD2 (5 bases). Germline CDR1 is SGHRS and CDR2 is YFSETQ. The V and J ends lost 2 bases and 2 bases respectively, with 13 bases between them. CDR3 length: 16 amino acids. CDR3 sequence reads: CASSFIWTFNTGELFF. The CDR3 nucleotides are TGCGCCAGCAGCTTCATCTGGACTTTCAACACCGGGGAGCTGTTTTTT.

This clonotype has at least ten counts. The V and J genes are TRBV6-1 and TRBJ2-2; 7 bases fit TRBD2. J was trimmed by 6 bases and V by 5 bases; bases with no gene match: 9. Germline V gene lookup returns CDR1 MNHNS and CDR2 SASEGT. The CDR3 sequence is 15 residues long. This CDR3 is CASSSVAGAAGELFF. CDR3 nucleotides: TGTGCCAGCAGTAGCGTGGCGGGAGCCGCCGGGGAGCTGTTTTTT.

The J gene is TRBJ2-3, the V gene TRBV6-4; D perhaps matches TRBD2 (6 bases). The CDR3 runs 15 residues. Germline CDR1 MRHNA, CDR2 SNTAGT. Between the trimmed V and J ends, which lost 6 bases and 5 bases, there was a span of 18 bases. This CDR3 reads CASSRDWGSGDTQYF. The CDR3 DNA sequence: TGTGCCAGCAGCCGGGACTGGGGGTCGGGAGATACGCAGTATTTT.

The table lists this clonotype with many counts. V and J are TRBV7-2 and TRBJ1-1, with D possibly matching TRBD1 (5 bases). Trimming stripped 0 bases from V and 3 bases from J, with 14 bases between. The CDR3 contains 16 residues. Germline values: CDR1 SGHTA, CDR2 FQGNSA. The CDR3 coding sequence is TGTGCCAGCAGCTTAGCGCAGCGGGGGTCGGACACTGAAGCTTTCTTT. Translation: CASSLAQRGSDTEAFF.

This clonotype was seen at least ten times. The chain combines TRBV21-1 with TRBJ1-1; the table's D call, TRBD1, was not checked against the DNA. TRBV21-1 has pseudogene status. CDR3 length: 20 amino acids. The CDR3 loop reads CASSKANPRDAKNFNTEAFF. CDR3 DNA sequence: TGTGCCAGCAGCAAAGCTAACCCCCGGGATGCAAAAAATTTCAACACTGAAGCTTTCTTT.

This clonotype was recorded many times. V and J are TRBV6-2 or TRBV6-3 and TRBJ2-1; 10 nucleotides match TRBD1. This CDR3 has 17 amino acids. V lost 7 bases, J lost 0 bases, and 9 bases stayed unmatched. Germline CDR1 is MNHEY and CDR2 is SVGEGT. The CDR3 reads CASNRLTGGFSYNEQFF. The CDR3 DNA sequence: TGTGCCAGCAATCGATTGACAGGGGGCTTCTCCTACAATGAGCAGTTCTTC.

This clonotype was counted at least ten times. The gene calls are TRBV5-6 and TRBJ2-1; the D is unclear. The germline CDR1 and CDR2 sequences are SGHDT and YYEEEE. The CDR3 extends over 15 amino acids. The V gene lost 1 base and the J gene lost 8 bases, with 16 bases spanning the gap. CDR3 residues: CASSLLSPRIDEQFF. Here the CDR3 DNA reads TGTGCCAGCAGCTTGTTAAGCCCACGCATCGATGAGCAGTTCTTC.

This clonotype came up many times. The chain uses TRBV27 and TRBJ2-7; D perhaps matches TRBD1 (6 bases). The V gene's germline CDR1 is MNHEY and CDR2 SMNVEV (reference sequence). The length of the CDR3 is 13 residues. Trimming cost V 11 bases and J 3 bases, with 17 bases left between them. The CDR3 loop reads CASRRGSGYEQYF. In nucleotides, the CDR3 is TGTGCCTCTCGTAGGGGGAGTGGCTACGAGCAGTACTTC.

This clonotype was detected many times. The V and J genes are TRBV12-3 or TRBV12-4 and TRBJ2-3, with TRBD1 identical over 7 bases. V shed 5 bases, J shed 6 bases, and the junction held 8 bases outside the gene matches. The CDR3 spans 14 residues. The CDR3 protein is CASSLRTGDDTQYF. CDR3 nucleotides: TGTGCCAGCAGTCTCCGTACAGGGGATGATACGCAGTATTTT.

This clonotype was counted at least ten times. The chain combines TRBV7-9 with TRBJ1-2; 7 bases are a match to TRBD1. Germline CDR1 and CDR2: SEHNR and FQNEAQ (reference sequence). The CDR3 length is 16 residues. The trim removed 5 bases at V and 6 bases at J, leaving 15 bases unmatched. CDR3 nucleotides: TGTGCCAGCAGCGTAGACAGGGCCCCCTCGGAACATGGCTACACCTTC. The encoded protein is CASSVDRAPSEHGYTF. The full variable domain, its missing parts supplied by reference TRBV7-9 and TRBJ1-2, is DTGVSQNPRHKITKRGQNVTFRCDPISEHNRLYWYRQTLGQGPEFLTYFQNEAQLEKSRLLSDRFSAERPKGSFSTLEIQRTEQGDSAMYLCASSVDRAPSEHGYTFGSGTRLTVV.

This clonotype was counted at least ten times. The chain combines TRBV20-1 with TRBJ2-3, with unresolved D. This CDR3 spans 10 amino acids. Trimming left V 5 bases short and J 7 bases short, with 7 bases between. CDR1 and CDR2 from the germline V gene are DFQATT and SNEGSKA (reference sequence). CDR3 protein: CSAWYNTQYF. In DNA form, the CDR3 reads TGCAGTGCTTGGTACAATACGCAGTATTTT.

This clonotype was found many times. DNA for the CDR3: TGTGCCAGCAGCTTAGGTCCCATGAACGAGCAGTACTTC. Residues: CASSLGPMNEQYF. The V call is TRBV7-2, the J call TRBJ2-7; D remains ambiguous. The CDR3 length is 13 residues. With 1 base removed from V and 5 bases from J, the gap between germline ends came to 9 bases. Germline V gene sequence: CDR1 SGHTA, CDR2 FQGNSA.

This clonotype was found many times. The J gene is TRBJ2-1, the V gene TRBV6-2 or TRBV6-3; D gene unclear. V was shortened by 1 base and J by 6 bases, with 1 base between the two germline ends. The CDR3 is 11 amino acids. From germline, CDR1 is MNHEY and CDR2 SVGEGT. This CDR3 is CASSYFNEQFF. As DNA, the CDR3 is TGTGCCAGCAGTTACTTCAATGAGCAGTTCTTC.

This clonotype was counted at least ten times. The rearrangement links TRBV5-1 to TRBJ2-2; 9 bases fit TRBD1. The CDR3 spans 16 residues. Germline values: CDR1 SGHRS, CDR2 YFSETQ. With 3 bases clipped from V and 0 bases from J, the junction kept 3 bases outside the gene matches. CDR3 protein: CASSSQGASNTGELFF. DNA for the CDR3: TGCGCCAGCAGCTCACAGGGGGCATCGAACACCGGGGAGCTGTTTTTT. Together with reference TRBV5-1 and TRBJ2-2, the CDR3 gives the full variable domain: KAGVTQTPRYLIKTRGQQVTLSCSPISGHRSVSWYQQTPGQGLQFLFEYFSETQRNKGNFPGRFSGRQFSNSRSEMNVSTLELGDSALYLCASSSQGASNTGELFFGEGSRLTVL.

At least ten counts were recorded for this clonotype. The chain carries TRBV6-5 and TRBJ1-2, with 9 bases aligning to TRBD1. This CDR3 is built from 15 residues. Germline V CDR1 and CDR2: MNHEY, SVGAGI. J was trimmed by 4 bases and V by 2 bases; bases with no gene match: 5. The CDR3 spells CASSYGKTGGYGYTF. The CDR3 coding sequence is TGTGCCAGCAGTTACGGAAAGACAGGGGGCTATGGCTACACCTTC.

This clonotype was detected many times. The chain links TRBV27 to TRBJ2-5; possibly TRBD2 for D (5 bases). CDR3 length: 15 residues. Trimming took 0 bases from V and 4 from J, leaving 12 bases between them. Germline V gene data show CDR1 as MNHEY and CDR2 as SMNVEV (reference sequence). In nucleotides, the CDR3 is TGTGCCAGCAGTTTATCTGGGAGAGTGGGAGAGACCCAGTACTTC. Amino acids: CASSLSGRVGETQYF.

This clonotype was counted ten times or more. V and J are TRBV28 and TRBJ1-2, with 8 bases fitting TRBD1. CDR3 length: 14 residues. Trimming took 5 bases from V and 0 from J; bases not matched to a gene: 2. Germline-derived CDR1 and CDR2 are MDHEN and SYDVKM. The CDR3 region is CASSGTGANYGYTF. The CDR3 DNA sequence: TGTGCCAGCAGTGGGACAGGAGCTAACTATGGCTACACCTTC.

This clonotype was recorded many times. This chain connects TRBV7-8 to TRBJ2-5; TRBD1 or TRBD2 may be the D gene (5 bases each). CDR1 is SGHVS, CDR2 FQNEAQ, per germline. V was clipped by 4 bases and J by 0 bases, with 18 bases between them. This CDR3 is built from 17 residues. CDR3 sequence: CASSSGRTYTYQETQYF. CDR3 nucleotides: TGTGCCAGCAGCTCGGGACGGACTTATACGTACCAAGAGACCCAGTACTTC.